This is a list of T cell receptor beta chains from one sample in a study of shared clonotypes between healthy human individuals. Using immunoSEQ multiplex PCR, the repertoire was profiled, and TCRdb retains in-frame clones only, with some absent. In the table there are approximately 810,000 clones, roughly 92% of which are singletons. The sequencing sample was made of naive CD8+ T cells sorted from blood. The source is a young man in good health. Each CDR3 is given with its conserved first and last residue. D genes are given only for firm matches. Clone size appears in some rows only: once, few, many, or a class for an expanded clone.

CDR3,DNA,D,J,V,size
CASSPLDGELFF,TGTGCCAGCAGTCCATTGGACGGGGAGCTGTTTTTT,.,TRBJ2-2,TRBV27,.
CASSWGGNEQFF,TGTGCCAGCAGTTGGGGTGGGAATGAGCAGTTCTTC,.,TRBJ2-1,TRBV7-9,.
CASSYPGQGYEQYF,TGCGCCAGCAGCTACCCGGGACAGGGTTACGAGCAGTACTTC,TRBD1,TRBJ2-7,TRBV5-1,.
CASSLVGLLDEQYF,TGTGCCAGCAGCTTAGTGGGACTCTTGGACGAGCAGTACTTC,.,TRBJ2-7,TRBV11-2,.
CASSSTSGRYEQYF,TGTGCCAGCAGCTCTACTAGCGGGAGGTACGAGCAGTACTTC,TRBD2,TRBJ2-7,TRBV7-9,.
CASSPIGAGWVGTDTQYF,TGTGCCAGCAGTCCAATTGGCGCGGGGTGGGTAGGCACAGATACGCAGTATTTT,.,TRBJ2-3,TRBV27,.
CSAVMGGEGYTF,TGCAGCGCTGTGATGGGGGGCGAGGGCTACACCTTC,.,TRBJ1-2,TRBV29-1,.
CASPGGAPRNEQFF,TGCGCCAGCCCCGGGGGGGCCCCTCGCAATGAGCAGTTCTTC,TRBD2,TRBJ2-1,TRBV10-1,few
CASSRWVGQQETQYF,TGTGCCAGCAGCCGATGGGTCGGACAGCAGGAGACCCAGTACTTC,.,TRBJ2-5,TRBV7-9,.
CASIDFPYEQYF,TGTGCCAGCATCGATTTTCCCTACGAGCAGTACTTC,.,TRBJ2-7,TRBV2,.
CASSLETTLGEKLFF,TGTGCCAGCAGCTTGGAGACCACCCTAGGTGAAAAACTGTTTTTT,.,TRBJ1-4,TRBV5-4,.
CATSRLAGGGEQYF,TGTGCCACCAGCAGACTAGCGGGAGGCGGGGAGCAGTACTTC,TRBD2,TRBJ2-7,TRBV15,.
CASSLPLAGSGGANVLTF,TGTGCCAGCAGTTTACCCCTGGCAGGGTCTGGTGGGGCCAACGTCCTGACTTTC,.,TRBJ2-6,TRBV28,.
CASSESVSGGLYEQYF,TGCGCCAGCAGTGAGTCGGTTTCGGGAGGGCTCTACGAGCAGTACTTC,TRBD2,TRBJ2-7,TRBV10-2,.
CSVEGNYRENTEAFF,TGCAGCGTTGAAGGAAACTACAGAGAGAACACTGAAGCTTTCTTT,.,TRBJ1-1,TRBV29-1,.
CASSDRVENTEAFF,TGTGCCAGCAGTGACAGGGTGGAGAACACTGAAGCTTTCTTT,.,TRBJ1-1,TRBV6-1,.
CASTITGTASYEQYF,TGTGCCAGCACCATAACCGGGACAGCCTCGTACGAGCAGTACTTC,TRBD1,TRBJ2-7,TRBV28,.
CASSPEGGNQPQHF,TGTGCCAGCAGCCCTGAGGGGGGCAATCAGCCCCAGCATTTT,.,TRBJ1-5,TRBV7-9,.
CASSQSQREGLYNEQFF,TGCGCCAGCAGCCAAAGCCAGCGGGAGGGCCTCTACAATGAGCAGTTCTTC,TRBD2,TRBJ2-1,TRBV5-1,.
CASSFQGGTEAFF,TGTGCCAGCAGTTTTCAGGGGGGCACTGAAGCTTTCTTT,TRBD1,TRBJ1-1,TRBV28,.
CASSLDESSSYNEQFF,TGTGCCAGCAGCTTAGATGAATCGAGCTCCTACAATGAGCAGTTCTTC,.,TRBJ2-1,TRBV7-9,.
CASSPADRSYEQYF,TGTGCCAGCAGCCCGGCGGACAGGTCCTACGAGCAGTACTTC,TRBD1,TRBJ2-7,TRBV7-9,.
CSVLDLSGRSDTQYF,TGCAGCGTTCTCGATCTTAGCGGGAGGTCAGATACGCAGTATTTT,TRBD2,TRBJ2-3,TRBV29-1,.
CASRDPRQGSSGELFF,TGTGCCAGCAGGGATCCGAGACAGGGGTCGTCCGGGGAGCTGTTTTTT,TRBD1,TRBJ2-2,TRBV9,.
CASSLALGLGRGGELFF,TGTGCCAGCAGCTTGGCCTTAGGACTGGGCCGTGGCGGGGAGCTGTTTTTT,.,TRBJ2-2,TRBV5-4,few
CASSNRLAGEGNEQFF,TGTGCCAGCAGCAATCGACTAGCGGGAGAAGGCAATGAGCAGTTCTTC,TRBD2,TRBJ2-1,TRBV7-3,.
CASSSFSGEQFF,TGTGCCAGCAGCTCGTTTAGTGGCGAGCAGTTCTTC,.,TRBJ2-1,TRBV7-9,.
CASSQLEFRDEQFF,TGTGCCAGCAGCCAACTAGAGTTTAGGGATGAGCAGTTCTTC,.,TRBJ2-1,TRBV27,.
CASSPTSGRAYEQYF,TGTGCCAGCAGCCCAACTAGCGGGAGGGCCTACGAGCAGTACTTC,TRBD2,TRBJ2-7,TRBV7-9,.
CASSLSGWYEQYF,TGTGCCAGCTCCCTTTCCGGTTGGTACGAGCAGTACTTC,.,TRBJ2-7,TRBV18,.
CSVGRSDGELFF,TGCAGCGTTGGCCGCTCTGACGGGGAGCTGTTTTTT,.,TRBJ2-2,TRBV29-1,few
CASRETSSYEQYF,TGTGCCAGCAGAGAAACTAGCTCCTACGAGCAGTACTTC,.,TRBJ2-7,TRBV7-9,.
CASSQLMTGDTEAFF,TGTGCCAGCAGCCAACTGATGACAGGGGACACTGAAGCTTTCTTT,TRBD1,TRBJ1-1,TRBV14,.
CATSRGTGSNTGELFF,TGTGCCACCAGCAGAGGGACAGGCTCGAACACCGGGGAGCTGTTTTTT,TRBD1,TRBJ2-2,TRBV15,.
CASSLTEQIGTQYF,TGTGCCAGCAGCTTGACAGAACAGATAGGGACCCAGTACTTC,.,TRBJ2-5,TRBV5-6,.
CAAAADGFQETQYF,TGTGCGGCCGCAGCGGATGGGTTCCAAGAGACCCAGTACTTC,.,TRBJ2-5,TRBV6-1,once
CASSQVENQPQHF,TGCGCCAGCAGCCAAGTCGAAAATCAGCCCCAGCATTTT,.,TRBJ1-5,TRBV4-1,.
CASSLADDFSYEQYF,TGTGCCAGCAGCTTAGCCGACGATTTCTCCTACGAGCAGTACTTC,.,TRBJ2-7,TRBV7-8,once
CATSVDTAGGLYEQYF,TGTGCCACCAGCGTAGATACGGCGGGAGGGCTCTACGAGCAGTACTTC,TRBD2,TRBJ2-7,TRBV15,.
CASSLLAGIPYEQYF,TGTGCCAGCAGTCTTCTAGCGGGGATACCCTACGAGCAGTACTTC,TRBD2,TRBJ2-7,TRBV11-2,.
CASGRRGTPADGYTF,TGTGCCAGCGGACGTCGTGGGACACCAGCCGACGGCTACACCTTC,.,TRBJ1-2,TRBV9,.
CASRMGSMNTEAFF,TGTGCCAGTAGAATGGGGAGCATGAACACTGAAGCTTTCTTT,.,TRBJ1-1,TRBV19,few
CASSLGRTIEQFF,TGTGCCAGCAGTTTAGGGCGGACAATAGAGCAGTTCTTC,.,TRBJ2-1,TRBV27,.
CASTGYPYNEQFF,TGTGCCAGCACCGGATACCCATACAATGAGCAGTTCTTC,.,TRBJ2-1,TRBV21-1,.
CASSSSSGWGTDTQYF,TGTGCCAGCAGCTCCTCTAGCGGGTGGGGCACAGATACGCAGTATTTT,TRBD2,TRBJ2-3,TRBV28,.
CASSPHPGEAFF,TGTGCCAGCAGCCCACATCCGGGCGAAGCTTTCTTT,.,TRBJ1-1,TRBV7-2,once
CASRPSSGGYEQYF,TGTGCCAGCAGACCATCTAGCGGGGGTTACGAGCAGTACTTC,TRBD2,TRBJ2-7,TRBV13,.
CASSFGRLYEQYF,TGTGCCAGTAGTTTTGGTAGACTCTACGAGCAGTACTTC,.,TRBJ2-7,TRBV19,.
CASRTGRNYEQYF,TGCGCCAGCAGGACAGGGCGCAACTACGAGCAGTACTTC,TRBD1,TRBJ2-7,TRBV10-2,.
CASSHAHRDRDEQYF,TGTGCCAGCAGCCATGCACACAGGGATCGGGACGAGCAGTACTTC,.,TRBJ2-7,TRBV13,once
CASSRNQGGSGNTIYF,TGTGCCAGCTCTCGTAATCAGGGGGGATCCGGAAACACCATATATTTT,TRBD1,TRBJ1-3,TRBV18,.